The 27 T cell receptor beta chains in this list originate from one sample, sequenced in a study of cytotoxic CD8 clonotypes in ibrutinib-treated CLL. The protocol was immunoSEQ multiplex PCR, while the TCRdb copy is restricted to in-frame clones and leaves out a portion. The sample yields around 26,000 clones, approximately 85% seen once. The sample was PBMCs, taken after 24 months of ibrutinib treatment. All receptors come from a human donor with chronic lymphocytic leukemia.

CDR3 sequence reads: CASSLPQGARETQYF. The CDR3 nucleotides read TGTGCCAGCAGTCTACCTCAGGGGGCCCGAGAGACCCAGTACTTC. This chain joins TRBV28 and TRBJ2-5; 8 bases line up with TRBD1. The CDR3 extends over 15 amino acids. In germline, CDR1 is MDHEN, CDR2 SYDVKM. V trimming: 5 bases; J trimming: 4 bases; junction bases outside the gene matches: 9.

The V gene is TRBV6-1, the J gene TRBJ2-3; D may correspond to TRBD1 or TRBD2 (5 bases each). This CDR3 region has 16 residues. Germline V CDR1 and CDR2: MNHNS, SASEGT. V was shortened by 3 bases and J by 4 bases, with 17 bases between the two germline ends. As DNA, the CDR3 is TGTGCCAGCAGTGATGGTCCCTTTAGAGGGGCAGATACGCAGTATTTT. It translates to CASSDGPFRGADTQYF.

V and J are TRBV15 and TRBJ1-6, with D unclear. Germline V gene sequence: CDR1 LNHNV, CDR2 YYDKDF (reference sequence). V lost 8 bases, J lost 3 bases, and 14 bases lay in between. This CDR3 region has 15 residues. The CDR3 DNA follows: TGTGCCACCGAGAAGGACCGAAACTATAATTCACCCCTCCACTTT. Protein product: CATEKDRNYNSPLHF.

The CDR3 spells CASSLLGPNYGYTF. As DNA, the CDR3 is TGTGCCAGCAGCTTATTAGGACCGAACTATGGCTACACCTTC. The J gene is TRBJ1-2, the V gene TRBV7-6, with unresolved D. Per germline, CDR1 SGHVS and CDR2 FNYEAQ. There are 14 residues in the CDR3. Trimming pared 2 bases from V and 2 bases from J, leaving 9 bases between.

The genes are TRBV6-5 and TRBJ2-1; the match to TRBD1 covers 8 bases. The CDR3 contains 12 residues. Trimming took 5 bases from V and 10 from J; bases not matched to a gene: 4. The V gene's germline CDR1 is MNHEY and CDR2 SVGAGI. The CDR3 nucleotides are TGTGCCAGCAGTCGGACAGGGTTCGAGCAGTTCTTC. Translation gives CASSRTGFEQFF.

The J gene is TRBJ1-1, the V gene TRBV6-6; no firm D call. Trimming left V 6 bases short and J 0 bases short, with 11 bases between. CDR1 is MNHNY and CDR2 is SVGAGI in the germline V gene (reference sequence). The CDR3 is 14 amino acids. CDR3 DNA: TGTGCCAGCAGCCCCTCCAACTTGAACACTGAAGCTTTCTTT. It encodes CASSPSNLNTEAFF.

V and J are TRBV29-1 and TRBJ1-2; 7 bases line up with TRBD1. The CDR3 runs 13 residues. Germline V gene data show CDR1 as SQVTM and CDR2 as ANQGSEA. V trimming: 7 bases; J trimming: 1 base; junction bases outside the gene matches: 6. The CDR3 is CSARDSLNYGYTF. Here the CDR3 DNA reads TGCAGCGCTAGGGACAGTCTTAACTATGGCTACACCTTC.

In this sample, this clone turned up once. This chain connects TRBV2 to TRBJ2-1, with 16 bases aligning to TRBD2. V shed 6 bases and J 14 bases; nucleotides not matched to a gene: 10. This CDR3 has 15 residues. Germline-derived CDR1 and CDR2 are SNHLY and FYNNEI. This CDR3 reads CASSDPGLAGGGEFF. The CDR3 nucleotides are TGTGCCAGCAGCGACCCGGGACTAGCGGGGGGGGGCGAGTTCTTC.

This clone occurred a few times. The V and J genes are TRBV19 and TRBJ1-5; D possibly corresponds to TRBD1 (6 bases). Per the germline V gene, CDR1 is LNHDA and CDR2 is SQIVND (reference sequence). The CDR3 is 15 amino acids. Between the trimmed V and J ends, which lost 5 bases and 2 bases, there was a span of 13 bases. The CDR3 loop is CASSAGTPGNQPQHF. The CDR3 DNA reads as TGTGCCAGTAGTGCCGGGACACCTGGCAATCAGCCCCAGCATTTT.

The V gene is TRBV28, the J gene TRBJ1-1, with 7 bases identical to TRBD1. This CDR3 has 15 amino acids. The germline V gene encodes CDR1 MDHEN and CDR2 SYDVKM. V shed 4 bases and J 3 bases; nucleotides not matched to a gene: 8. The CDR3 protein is CASSSPIDRDTEAFF. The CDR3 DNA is TGTGCCAGCAGTTCCCCCATTGACAGGGACACTGAAGCTTTCTTT.

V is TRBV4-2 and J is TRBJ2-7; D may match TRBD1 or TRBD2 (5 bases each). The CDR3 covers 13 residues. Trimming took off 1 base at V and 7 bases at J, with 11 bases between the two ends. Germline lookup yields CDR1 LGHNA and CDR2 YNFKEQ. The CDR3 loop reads CASSQGGIWEQYF. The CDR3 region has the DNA TGTGCCAGCAGCCAAGGGGGGATTTGGGAGCAGTACTTC.

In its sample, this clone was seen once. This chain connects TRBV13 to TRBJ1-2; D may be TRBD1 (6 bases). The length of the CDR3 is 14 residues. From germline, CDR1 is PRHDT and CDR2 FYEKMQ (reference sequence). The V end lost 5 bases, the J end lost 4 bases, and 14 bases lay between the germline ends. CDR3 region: CASSPRTEIYGYTF. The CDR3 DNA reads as TGTGCCAGCAGCCCCCGGACAGAAATCTATGGCTACACCTTC. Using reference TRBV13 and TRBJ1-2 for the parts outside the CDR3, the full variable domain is AAGVIQSPRHLIKEKRETATLKCYPIPRHDTVYWYQQGPGQDPQFLISFYEKMQSDKGSIPDRFSAQQFSDYHSELNMSSLELGDSALYFCASSPRTEIYGYTFGSGTRLTVV.

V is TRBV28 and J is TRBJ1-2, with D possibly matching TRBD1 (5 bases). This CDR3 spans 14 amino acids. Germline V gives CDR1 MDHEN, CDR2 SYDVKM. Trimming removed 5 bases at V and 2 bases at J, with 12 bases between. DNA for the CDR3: TGTGCCAGCAGTATAGGGACTTCCAACTATGGCTACACCTTC. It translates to CASSIGTSNYGYTF.

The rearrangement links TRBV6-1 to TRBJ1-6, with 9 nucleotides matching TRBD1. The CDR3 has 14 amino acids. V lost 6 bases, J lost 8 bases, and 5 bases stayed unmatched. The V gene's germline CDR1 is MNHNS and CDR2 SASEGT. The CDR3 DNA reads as TGTGCCAGCAGCACGGACAGGGGTTATTCACCCCTCCACTTT. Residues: CASSTDRGYSPLHF.

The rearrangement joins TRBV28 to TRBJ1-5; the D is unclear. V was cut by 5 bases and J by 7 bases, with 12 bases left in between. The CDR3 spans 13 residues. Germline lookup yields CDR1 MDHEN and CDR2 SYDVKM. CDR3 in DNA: TGTGCCAGCAGTCCCCGAGTAGGCCAGCCCCAGCATTTT. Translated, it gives CASSPRVGQPQHF.

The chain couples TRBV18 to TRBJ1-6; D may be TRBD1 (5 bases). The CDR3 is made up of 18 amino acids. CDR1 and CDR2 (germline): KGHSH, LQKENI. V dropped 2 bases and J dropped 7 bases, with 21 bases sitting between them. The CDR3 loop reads CASSPSSGGLGLNSPLHF. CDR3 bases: TGTGCCAGCTCACCATCATCCGGGGGGTTGGGATTGAATTCACCCCTCCACTTT.

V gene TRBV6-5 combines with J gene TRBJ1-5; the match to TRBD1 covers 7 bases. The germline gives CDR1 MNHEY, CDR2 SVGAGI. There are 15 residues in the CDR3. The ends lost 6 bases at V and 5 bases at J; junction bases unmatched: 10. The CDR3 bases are TGTGCCAGCAGACTTACAGGGGCTGGGGATCAGCCCCAGCATTTT. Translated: CASRLTGAGDQPQHF.

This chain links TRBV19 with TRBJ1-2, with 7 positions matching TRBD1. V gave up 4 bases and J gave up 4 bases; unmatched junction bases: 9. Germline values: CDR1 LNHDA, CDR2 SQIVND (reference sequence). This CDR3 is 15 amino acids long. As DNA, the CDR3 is TGTGCCAGTAGTACAAGACAGGGCGATATCTATGGCTACACCTTC. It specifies CASSTRQGDIYGYTF.

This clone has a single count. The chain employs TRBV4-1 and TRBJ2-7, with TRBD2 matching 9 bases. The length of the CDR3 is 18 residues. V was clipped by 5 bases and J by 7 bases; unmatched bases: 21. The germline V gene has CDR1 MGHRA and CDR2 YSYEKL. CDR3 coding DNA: TGCGCCAGCAGCTCGACATGGAAACCGGGACTAGCTTCTTTTGAGCAGTACTTC. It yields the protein CASSSTWKPGLASFEQYF.

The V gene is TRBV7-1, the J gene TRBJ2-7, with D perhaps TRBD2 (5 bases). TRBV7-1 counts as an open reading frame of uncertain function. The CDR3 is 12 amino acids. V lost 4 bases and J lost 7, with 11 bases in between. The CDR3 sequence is CASSLASGEQYF. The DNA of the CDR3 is TGTGCCAGCAGCTTAGCTTCGGGGGAGCAGTACTTC.

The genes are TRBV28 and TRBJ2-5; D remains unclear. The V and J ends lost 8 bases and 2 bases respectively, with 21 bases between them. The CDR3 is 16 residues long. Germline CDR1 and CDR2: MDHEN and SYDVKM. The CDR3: CASYKSDWVGQETQYF. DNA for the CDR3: TGTGCCAGCTATAAGTCTGACTGGGTGGGACAAGAGACCCAGTACTTC.

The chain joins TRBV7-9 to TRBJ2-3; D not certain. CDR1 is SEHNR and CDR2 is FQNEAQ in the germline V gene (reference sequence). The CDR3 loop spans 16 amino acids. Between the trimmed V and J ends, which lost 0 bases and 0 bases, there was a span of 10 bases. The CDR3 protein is CASSLALVASTDTQYF. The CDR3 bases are TGTGCCAGCAGCTTAGCGCTAGTTGCTAGCACAGATACGCAGTATTTT.

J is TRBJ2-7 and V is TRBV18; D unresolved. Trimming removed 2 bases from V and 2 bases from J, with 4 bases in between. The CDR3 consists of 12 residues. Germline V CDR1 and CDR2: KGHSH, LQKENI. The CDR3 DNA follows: TGTGCCAGCTCACCAGGCGCCTACGAGCAGTACTTC. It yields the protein CASSPGAYEQYF.

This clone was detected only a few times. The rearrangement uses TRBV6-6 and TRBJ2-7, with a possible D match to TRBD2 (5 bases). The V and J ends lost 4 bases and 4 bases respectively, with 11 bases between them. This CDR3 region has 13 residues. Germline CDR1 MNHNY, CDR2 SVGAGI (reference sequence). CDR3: CASSWATGYEQYF. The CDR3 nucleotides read TGTGCCAGCAGTTGGGCCACGGGATACGAGCAGTACTTC.

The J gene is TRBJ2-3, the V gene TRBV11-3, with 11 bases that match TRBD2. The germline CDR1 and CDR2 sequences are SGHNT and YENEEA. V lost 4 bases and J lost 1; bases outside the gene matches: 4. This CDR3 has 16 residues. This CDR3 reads CASSSGTSGRTDTQYF. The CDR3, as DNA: TGTGCCAGCAGCTCCGGGACTAGCGGTCGCACAGATACGCAGTATTTT. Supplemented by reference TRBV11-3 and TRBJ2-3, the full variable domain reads EAGVVQSPRYKIIEKKQPVAFWCNPISGHNTLYWYLQNLGQGPELLIRYENEEAVDDSQLPKDRFSAERLKGVDSTLKIQPAELGDSAVYLCASSSGTSGRTDTQYFGPGTRLTVL.

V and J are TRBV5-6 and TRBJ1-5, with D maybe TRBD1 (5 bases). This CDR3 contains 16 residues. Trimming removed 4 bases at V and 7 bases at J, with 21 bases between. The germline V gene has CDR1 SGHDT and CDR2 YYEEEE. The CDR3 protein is CASSLGGRGASQPQHF. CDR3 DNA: TGTGCCAGCAGCCTCGGGGGGAGGGGAGCTAGCCAGCCCCAGCATTTT. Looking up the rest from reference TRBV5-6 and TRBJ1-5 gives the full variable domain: DAGVTQSPTHLIKTRGQQVTLRCSPKSGHDTVSWYQQALGQGPQFIFQYYEEEERQRGNFPDRFSGHQFPNYSSELNVNALLLGDSALYLCASSLGGRGASQPQHFGDGTRLSIL.

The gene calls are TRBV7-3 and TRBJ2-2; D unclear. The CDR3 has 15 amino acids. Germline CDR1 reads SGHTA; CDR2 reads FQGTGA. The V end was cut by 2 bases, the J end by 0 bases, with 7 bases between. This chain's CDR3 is CASSLQTTNTGELFF. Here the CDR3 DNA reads TGTGCCAGCAGCTTACAGACAACGAACACCGGGGAGCTGTTTTTT.